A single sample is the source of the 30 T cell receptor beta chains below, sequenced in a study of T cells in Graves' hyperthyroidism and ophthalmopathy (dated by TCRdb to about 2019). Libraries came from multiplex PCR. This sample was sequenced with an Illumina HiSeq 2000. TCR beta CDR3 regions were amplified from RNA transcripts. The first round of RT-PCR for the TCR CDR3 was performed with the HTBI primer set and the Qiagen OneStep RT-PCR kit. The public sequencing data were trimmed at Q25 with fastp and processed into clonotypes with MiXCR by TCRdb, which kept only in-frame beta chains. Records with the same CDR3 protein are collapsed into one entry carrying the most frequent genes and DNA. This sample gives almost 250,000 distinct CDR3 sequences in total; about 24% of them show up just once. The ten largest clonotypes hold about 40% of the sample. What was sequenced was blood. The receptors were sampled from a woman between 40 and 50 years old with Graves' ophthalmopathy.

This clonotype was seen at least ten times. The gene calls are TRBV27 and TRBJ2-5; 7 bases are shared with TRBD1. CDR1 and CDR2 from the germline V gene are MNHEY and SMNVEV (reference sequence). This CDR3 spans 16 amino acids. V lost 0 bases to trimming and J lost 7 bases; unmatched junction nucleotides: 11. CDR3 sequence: CASSLSRGGPQGTQYF. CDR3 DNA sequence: TGTGCCAGCAGTTTATCGAGAGGGGGCCCCCAGGGGACCCAGTACTTC.

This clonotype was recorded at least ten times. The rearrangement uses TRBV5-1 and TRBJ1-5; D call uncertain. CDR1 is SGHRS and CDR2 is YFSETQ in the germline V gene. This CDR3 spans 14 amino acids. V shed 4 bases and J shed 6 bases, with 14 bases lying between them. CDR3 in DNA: TGCGCCAGCAGCCCGGAAGATCCCACTCAGCCCCAGCATTTT. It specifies CASSPEDPTQPQHF.

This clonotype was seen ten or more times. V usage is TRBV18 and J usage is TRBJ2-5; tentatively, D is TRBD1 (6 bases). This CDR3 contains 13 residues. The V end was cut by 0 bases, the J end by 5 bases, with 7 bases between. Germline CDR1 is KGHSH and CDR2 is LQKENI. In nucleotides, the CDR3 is TGTGCCAGCTCACCACCCCAGGGGGAGACCCAGTACTTC. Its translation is CASSPPQGETQYF.

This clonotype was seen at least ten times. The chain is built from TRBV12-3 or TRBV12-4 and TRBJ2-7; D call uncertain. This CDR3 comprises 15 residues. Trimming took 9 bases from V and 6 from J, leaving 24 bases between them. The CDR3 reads CASGLYVRPPGEQYF. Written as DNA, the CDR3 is TGTGCCAGTGGTTTATATGTGAGGCCTCCCGGCGAGCAGTACTTC.

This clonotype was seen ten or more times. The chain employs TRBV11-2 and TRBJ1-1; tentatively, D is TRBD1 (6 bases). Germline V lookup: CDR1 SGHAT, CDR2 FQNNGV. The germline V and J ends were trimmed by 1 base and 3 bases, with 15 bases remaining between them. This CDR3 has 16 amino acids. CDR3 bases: TGTGCCAGCAGCTTAGTGGTCGGGGGGCAGGACACTGAAGCTTTCTTT. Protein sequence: CASSLVVGGQDTEAFF. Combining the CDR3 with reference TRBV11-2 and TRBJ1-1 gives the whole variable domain EAGVAQSPRYKIIEKRQSVAFWCNPISGHATLYWYQQILGQGPKLLIQFQNNGVVDDSQLPKDRFSAERLKGVDSTLKIQPAKLEDSAVYLCASSLVVGGQDTEAFFGQGTRLTVV.

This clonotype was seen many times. In DNA form, the CDR3 reads TGTGCCAGCAGTGACATGAGGACTAGCAGAACCTACGAGCAGTACTTC. Protein: CASSDMRTSRTYEQYF. The rearrangement joins TRBV6-4 to TRBJ2-7; 8 nucleotides align to TRBD2. CDR3 length: 16 amino acids. V lost 2 bases to trimming and J lost 2 bases; unmatched junction nucleotides: 8. In germline, CDR1 is MRHNA, CDR2 SNTAGT.

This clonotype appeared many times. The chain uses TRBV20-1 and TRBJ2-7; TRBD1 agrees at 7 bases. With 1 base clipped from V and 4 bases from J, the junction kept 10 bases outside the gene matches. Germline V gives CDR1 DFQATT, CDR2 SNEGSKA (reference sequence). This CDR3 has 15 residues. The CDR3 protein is CSARVPRTGRYEQYF. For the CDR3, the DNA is TGCAGTGCTAGAGTTCCTAGGACAGGTCGGTACGAGCAGTACTTC.

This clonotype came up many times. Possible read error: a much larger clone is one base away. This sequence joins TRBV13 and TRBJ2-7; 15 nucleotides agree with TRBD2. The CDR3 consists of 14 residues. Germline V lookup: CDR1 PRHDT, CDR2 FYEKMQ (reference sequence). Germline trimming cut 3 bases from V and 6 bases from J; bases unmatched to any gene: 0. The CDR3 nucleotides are TGTGCCAGCAGCTTGGGACTAGCGGGAGGCGAGCAGTACTTC. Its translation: CASSLGLAGGEQYF.

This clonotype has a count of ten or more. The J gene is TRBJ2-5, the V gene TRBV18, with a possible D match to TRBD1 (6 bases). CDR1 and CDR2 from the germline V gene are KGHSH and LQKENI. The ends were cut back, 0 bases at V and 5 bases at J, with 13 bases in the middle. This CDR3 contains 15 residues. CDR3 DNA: TGTGCCAGCTCACCACCATACAGGGTCGGCGAGACCCAGTACTTC. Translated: CASSPPYRVGETQYF.

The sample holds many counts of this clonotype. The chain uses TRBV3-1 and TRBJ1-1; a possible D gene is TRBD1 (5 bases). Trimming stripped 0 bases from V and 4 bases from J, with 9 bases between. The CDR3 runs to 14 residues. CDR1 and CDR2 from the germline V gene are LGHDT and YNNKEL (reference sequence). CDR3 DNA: TGTGCCAGCAGCCAAGATTTGCAGGGCACTGAAGCTTTCTTT. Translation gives CASSQDLQGTEAFF.

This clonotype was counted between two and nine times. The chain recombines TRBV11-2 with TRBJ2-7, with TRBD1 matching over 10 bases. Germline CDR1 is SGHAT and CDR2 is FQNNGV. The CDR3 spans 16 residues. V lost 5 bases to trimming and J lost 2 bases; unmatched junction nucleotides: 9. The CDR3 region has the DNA TGTGCCAGCAGCGCACTAAAGGACAGGGGGACCTACGAGCAGTACTTC. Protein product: CASSALKDRGTYEQYF.

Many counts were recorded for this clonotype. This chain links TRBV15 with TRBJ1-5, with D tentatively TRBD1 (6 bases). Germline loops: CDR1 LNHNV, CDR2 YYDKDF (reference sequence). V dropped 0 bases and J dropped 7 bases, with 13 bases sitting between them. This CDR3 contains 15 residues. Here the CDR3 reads CATSRDRGHGQPQHF. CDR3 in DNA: TGTGCCACCAGCAGAGATCGGGGGCATGGGCAGCCCCAGCATTTT.

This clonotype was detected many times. CDR3 sequence (DNA): TGTGCCTGGAGGGAGACCCCGGTGGCTGAAGCTTTCTTT. It specifies CAWRETPVAEAFF. The chain employs TRBV30 and TRBJ1-1; the D is unclear. CDR3 length: 13 residues. Germline V lookup: CDR1 GTSNPN, CDR2 SVGIG (reference sequence). V was cut by 3 bases and J by 6 bases, with 14 bases left in between.

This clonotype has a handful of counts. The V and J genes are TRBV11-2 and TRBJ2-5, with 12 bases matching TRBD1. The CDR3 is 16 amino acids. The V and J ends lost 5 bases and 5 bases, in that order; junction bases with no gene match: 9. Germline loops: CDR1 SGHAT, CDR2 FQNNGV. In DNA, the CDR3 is TGTGCCAGCAGCCACTCCGGGACAGGGGGCGCGGAGACCCAGTACTTC. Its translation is CASSHSGTGGAETQYF.

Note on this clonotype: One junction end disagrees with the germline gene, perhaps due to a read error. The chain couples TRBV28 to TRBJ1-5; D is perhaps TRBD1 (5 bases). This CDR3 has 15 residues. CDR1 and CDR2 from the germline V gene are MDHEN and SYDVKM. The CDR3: CASSPHVGRNQPQRF. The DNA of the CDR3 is TGTGCCAGCAGTCCCCACGTGGGGCGCAATCAGCCCCAGCGTTTT. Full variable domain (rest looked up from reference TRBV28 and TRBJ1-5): DVKVTQSSRYLVKRTGEKVFLECVQDMDHENMFWYRQDPGLGLRLIYFSYDVKMKEKGDIPEGYSVSREKKERFSLILESASTNQTSMYLCASSPHVGRNQPQRFGDGTRLSIL.

The CDR3 sequence: CASSLSRTVYGYTF. Here the CDR3 DNA reads TGTGCCAGCAGTTTATCCCGGACAGTCTATGGCTACACCTTC. This chain connects TRBV27 to TRBJ1-2; tentative D call: TRBD1 (6 bases). Germline assignment: CDR1 MNHEY and CDR2 SMNVEV (reference sequence). Trimming cost V 0 bases and J 4 bases, with 9 bases left between them. The CDR3 length is 14 residues.

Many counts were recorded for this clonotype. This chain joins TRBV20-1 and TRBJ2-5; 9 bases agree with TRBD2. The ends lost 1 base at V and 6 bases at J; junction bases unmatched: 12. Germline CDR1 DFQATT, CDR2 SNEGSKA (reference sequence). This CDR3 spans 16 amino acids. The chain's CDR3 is CSARGVERGAEKTQYF. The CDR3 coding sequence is TGCAGTGCTAGAGGGGTAGAGCGGGGGGCGGAAAAGACCCAGTACTTC.

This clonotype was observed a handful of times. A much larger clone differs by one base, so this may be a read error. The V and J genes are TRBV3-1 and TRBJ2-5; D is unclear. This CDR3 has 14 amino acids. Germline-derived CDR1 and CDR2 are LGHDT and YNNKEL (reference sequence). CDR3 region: CANSHRRPQETQYF. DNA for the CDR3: TGTGCCAACAGCCACCGACGGCCCCAAGAGACCCAGTACTTC.

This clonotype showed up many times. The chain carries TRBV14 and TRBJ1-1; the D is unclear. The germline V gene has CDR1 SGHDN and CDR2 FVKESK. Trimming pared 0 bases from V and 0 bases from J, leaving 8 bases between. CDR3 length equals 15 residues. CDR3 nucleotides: TGTGCCAGCAGCCAAGAAACAGACCTGAACACTGAAGCTTTCTTT. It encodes CASSQETDLNTEAFF.

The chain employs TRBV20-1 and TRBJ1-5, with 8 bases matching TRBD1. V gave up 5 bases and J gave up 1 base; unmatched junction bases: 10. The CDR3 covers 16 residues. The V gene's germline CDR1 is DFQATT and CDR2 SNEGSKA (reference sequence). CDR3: CSAYTGGGGSNQPQHF. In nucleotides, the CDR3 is TGCAGTGCTTACACAGGGGGAGGAGGGAGCAATCAGCCCCAGCATTTT.

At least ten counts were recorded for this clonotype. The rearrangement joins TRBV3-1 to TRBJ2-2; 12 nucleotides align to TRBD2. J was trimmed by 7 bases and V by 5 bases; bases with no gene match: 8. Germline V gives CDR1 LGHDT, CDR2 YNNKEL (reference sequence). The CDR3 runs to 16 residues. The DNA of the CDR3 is TGTGCCAGCAGCGAAAGACTAGCGGGAGCGGGCGGGGAGCTGTTTTTT. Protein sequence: CASSERLAGAGGELFF. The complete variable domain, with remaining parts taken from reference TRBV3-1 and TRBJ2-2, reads DTAVSQTPKYLVTQMGNDKSIKCEQNLGHDTMYWYKQDSKKFLKIMFSYNNKELIINETVPNRFSPKSPDKAHLNLHINSLELGDSAVYFCASSERLAGAGGELFFGEGSRLTVL.

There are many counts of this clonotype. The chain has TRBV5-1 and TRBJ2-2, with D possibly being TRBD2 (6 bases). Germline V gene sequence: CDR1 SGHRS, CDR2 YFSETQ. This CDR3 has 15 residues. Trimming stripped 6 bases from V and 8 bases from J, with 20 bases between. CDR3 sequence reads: CASTVGGFTEGELFF. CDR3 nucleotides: TGCGCCAGCACCGTGGGAGGATTCACCGAGGGGGAGCTGTTTTTT.

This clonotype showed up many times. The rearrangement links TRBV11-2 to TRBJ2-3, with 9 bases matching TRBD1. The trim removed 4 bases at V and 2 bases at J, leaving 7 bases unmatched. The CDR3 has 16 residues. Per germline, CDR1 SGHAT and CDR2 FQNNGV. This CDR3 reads CASSSGTGRNTDTQYF. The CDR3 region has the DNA TGTGCCAGCAGCTCCGGGACAGGGAGAAACACAGATACGCAGTATTTT. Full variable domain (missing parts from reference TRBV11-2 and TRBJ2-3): EAGVAQSPRYKIIEKRQSVAFWCNPISGHATLYWYQQILGQGPKLLIQFQNNGVVDDSQLPKDRFSAERLKGVDSTLKIQPAKLEDSAVYLCASSSGTGRNTDTQYFGPGTRLTVL.

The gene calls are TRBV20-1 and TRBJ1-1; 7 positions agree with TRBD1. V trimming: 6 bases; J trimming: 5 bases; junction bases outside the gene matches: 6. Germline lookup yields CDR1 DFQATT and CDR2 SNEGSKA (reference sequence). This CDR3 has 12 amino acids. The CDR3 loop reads CSAKQGSTEAFF. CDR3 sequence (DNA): TGCAGTGCCAAACAGGGGAGTACTGAAGCTTTCTTT.

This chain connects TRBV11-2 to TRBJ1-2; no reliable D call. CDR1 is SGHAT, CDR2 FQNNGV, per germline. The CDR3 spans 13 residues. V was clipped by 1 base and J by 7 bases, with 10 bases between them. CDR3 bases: TGTGCCAGCAGCTTAGGTTCGGGCGGTGGCTACACCTTC. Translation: CASSLGSGGGYTF.

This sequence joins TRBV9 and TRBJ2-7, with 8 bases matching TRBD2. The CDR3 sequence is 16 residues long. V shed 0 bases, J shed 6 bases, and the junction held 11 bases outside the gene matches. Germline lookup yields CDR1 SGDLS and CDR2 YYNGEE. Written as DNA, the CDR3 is TGTGCCAGCAGCGTAGGGATAGCGGGGACCTGGAGCGAGCAGTACTTC. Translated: CASSVGIAGTWSEQYF.

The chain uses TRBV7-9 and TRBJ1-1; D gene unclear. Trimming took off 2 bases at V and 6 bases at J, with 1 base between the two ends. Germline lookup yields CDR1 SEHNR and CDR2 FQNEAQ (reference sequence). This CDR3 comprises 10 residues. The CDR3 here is CASSLSEAFF. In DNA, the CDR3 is TGTGCCAGCAGCTTATCTGAAGCTTTCTTT.

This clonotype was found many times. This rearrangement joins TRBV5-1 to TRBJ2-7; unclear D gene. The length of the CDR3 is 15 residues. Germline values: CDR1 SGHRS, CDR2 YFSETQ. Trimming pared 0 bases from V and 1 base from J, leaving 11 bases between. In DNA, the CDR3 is TGCGCCAGCAGCTTGGAAGGGCAGTGGTCCTACGAGCAGTACTTC. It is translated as CASSLEGQWSYEQYF. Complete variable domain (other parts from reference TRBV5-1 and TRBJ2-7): KAGVTQTPRYLIKTRGQQVTLSCSPISGHRSVSWYQQTPGQGLQFLFEYFSETQRNKGNFPGRFSGRQFSNSRSEMNVSTLELGDSALYLCASSLEGQWSYEQYFGPGTRLTVT.

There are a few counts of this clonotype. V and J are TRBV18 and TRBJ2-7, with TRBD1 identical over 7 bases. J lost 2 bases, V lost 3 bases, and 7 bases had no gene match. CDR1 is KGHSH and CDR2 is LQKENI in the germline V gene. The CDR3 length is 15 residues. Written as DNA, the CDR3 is TGTGCCAGCTCACCTAAGGACAGGTCGACCTACGAGCAGTACTTC. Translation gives CASSPKDRSTYEQYF.

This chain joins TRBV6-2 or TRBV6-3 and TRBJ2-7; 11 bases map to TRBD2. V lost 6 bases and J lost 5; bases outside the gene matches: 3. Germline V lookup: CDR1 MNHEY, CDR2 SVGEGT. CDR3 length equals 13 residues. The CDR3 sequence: CASRLAGVHEQYF. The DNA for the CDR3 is TGTGCCAGCAGACTAGCGGGAGTTCACGAGCAGTACTTC.